This T cell receptor beta chain was recorded in a study of T cell responses to AZD1222 COVID-19 vaccine. Whole-study findings and limits: It was only a handful of AZD1222 recipients who were seropositive at baseline. Two doses of AZD1222 preceded a rise in Spike-specific TCR breadth and depth.

After removal of 5 bases from V and 2 bases from J, the junction contained 3 bases not matched to a gene. The CDR3 extends over 14 amino acids. CDR1 is SGHVS, CDR2 FNYEAQ, per germline. Regarding this clone: What it binds is unknown.

TCRdb keeps only in-frame clones here, not all; method: immunoSEQ multiplex PCR. The top ten hold around 0.6% of the sample, which has about 260,000 clones, over 90% seen once. The source was peripheral blood, collected on day 0 of AZD1222 vaccination. V and J are TRBV7-6 and TRBJ2-7, with 10 bases aligning to TRBD1. The origin of this receptor is an adult in good health. CDR3 nucleotide sequence: TGTGCCAGCAGCCCGGGGACAGGGGCCTACGAGCAGTACTTC. Protein product: CASSPGTGAYEQYF.